What follows are 9 T cell receptor beta chains derived from one specimen sequenced in a study of blood T cells in healthy people across ages. Alongside a J-beta primer mix, a sample-barcoded 5' primer served in a second PCR lasting about 7 to 12 cycles. TCRdb passed the 5' RACE reads through MiXCR, listing each CDR3 protein once. The data contain more than 550,000 distinct CDR3 sequences, about 24% of them seen just once; the ten biggest clones take up around a fifth. Material: blood. The receptors were gathered from a man in his sixties or seventies in good health.

The CDR3 loop reads CATSDSRQGNGYTF. The CDR3 DNA is TGTGCCACCAGTGATTCGCGACAGGGGAATGGCTACACCTTC. The J gene is TRBJ1-2, the V gene TRBV24-1, with 8 bases aligning to TRBD1. The trim removed 2 bases at V and 6 bases at J, leaving 4 bases unmatched. CDR1 is KGHDR, CDR2 SFDVKD, per germline. CDR3 length: 14 residues.

The V call is TRBV25-1, the J call TRBJ1-4; 7 positions match TRBD1. The CDR3 runs 15 residues. V was clipped by 2 bases and J by 5 bases; unmatched bases: 5. Germline values: CDR1 MGHDK, CDR2 SYGVNS. CDR3 region: CASSEPGQKNEKLFF. The CDR3 nucleotides read TGTGCCAGCAGTGAACCGGGACAGAAGAATGAAAAACTGTTTTTT.

The rearrangement links TRBV20-1 to TRBJ2-2, with 7 bases aligning to TRBD1. Germline CDR1 is DFQATT and CDR2 is SNEGSKA (reference sequence). V trimming: 2 bases; J trimming: 1 base; junction bases outside the gene matches: 7. The CDR3 spans 16 residues. The CDR3 protein is CSARPRQGRNTGELFF. The CDR3 DNA follows: TGCAGTGCTAGACCCCGACAGGGACGGAACACCGGGGAGCTGTTTTTT.

V is TRBV20-1 and J is TRBJ1-2, with D perhaps matching TRBD1 (5 bases). The CDR3 totals 13 residues. Trimming stripped 4 bases from V and 2 bases from J, with 11 bases between. Germline CDR1 reads DFQATT; CDR2 reads SNEGSKA (reference sequence). CDR3 sequence (DNA): TGCAGTGCTATTACTACAGGAAACTATGGCTACACCTTC. This encodes CSAITTGNYGYTF.

Many counts were recorded for this clonotype. The J gene is TRBJ1-2, the V gene TRBV7-8, with no clear D. This CDR3 is built from 13 residues. Germline values: CDR1 SGHVS, CDR2 FQNEAQ. V lost 1 base, J lost 8 bases, and 11 bases lay in between. The CDR3 region has the DNA TGTGCCAGCAGCTTAGATCCGACGAGGGGCTACACCTTC. Translation: CASSLDPTRGYTF. Variable domain in full (rest from reference TRBV7-8 and TRBJ1-2): GAGVSQSPRYKVAKRGQDVALRCDPISGHVSLFWYQQALGQGPEFLTYFQNEAQLDKSGLPSDRFFAERPEGSVSTLKIQRTQQEDSAVYLCASSLDPTRGYTFGSGTRLTVV.

This chain connects TRBV6-6 to TRBJ2-2; 7 bases match TRBD2. Germline V gives CDR1 MNHNY, CDR2 SVGAGI (reference sequence). This CDR3 contains 15 residues. V shed 1 base, J shed 7 bases, and the junction held 6 bases outside the gene matches. CDR3 residues: CASSYLSGTGGELFF. CDR3 nucleotide sequence: TGTGCCAGCAGTTACTTAAGCGGGACGGGCGGGGAGCTGTTTTTT.

This sequence joins TRBV29-1 and TRBJ1-1; no clear D gene. V lost 6 bases and J lost 0, with 11 bases in between. Germline V lookup: CDR1 SQVTM, CDR2 ANQGSEA. The CDR3 is made up of 13 amino acids. CDR3 loop: CSVVKVLNTEAFF. The CDR3 DNA reads as TGCAGCGTGGTAAAGGTCTTGAACACTGAAGCTTTCTTT. Supplemented by reference TRBV29-1 and TRBJ1-1, the full variable domain reads SAVISQKPSRDICQRGTSLTIQCQVDSQVTMMFWYRQQPGQSLTLIATANQGSEATYESGFVIDKFPISRPNLTFSTLTVSNMSPEDSSIYLCSVVKVLNTEAFFGQGTRLTVV.

J is TRBJ1-3 and V is TRBV6-5, with 8 nucleotides matching TRBD1. CDR1 and CDR2 (germline): MNHEY, SVGAGI. With 2 bases clipped from V and 0 bases from J, the junction kept 6 bases outside the gene matches. The CDR3 has 17 residues. The CDR3 loop is CASSYPGQADSGNTIYF. The CDR3 DNA is TGTGCCAGCAGTTACCCGGGACAGGCGGACTCTGGAAACACCATATATTTT.

At least ten counts were recorded for this clonotype. CDR3 region: CASSLSRNTGELFF. The CDR3 coding sequence is TGTGCCAGCAGTTTATCAAGGAACACCGGGGAGCTGTTTTTT. The rearrangement links TRBV27 to TRBJ2-2, with D unresolved. The germline V and J ends were trimmed by 0 bases and 1 base, with 3 bases remaining between them. Germline V gene sequence: CDR1 MNHEY, CDR2 SMNVEV (reference sequence). CDR3 length equals 14 residues.